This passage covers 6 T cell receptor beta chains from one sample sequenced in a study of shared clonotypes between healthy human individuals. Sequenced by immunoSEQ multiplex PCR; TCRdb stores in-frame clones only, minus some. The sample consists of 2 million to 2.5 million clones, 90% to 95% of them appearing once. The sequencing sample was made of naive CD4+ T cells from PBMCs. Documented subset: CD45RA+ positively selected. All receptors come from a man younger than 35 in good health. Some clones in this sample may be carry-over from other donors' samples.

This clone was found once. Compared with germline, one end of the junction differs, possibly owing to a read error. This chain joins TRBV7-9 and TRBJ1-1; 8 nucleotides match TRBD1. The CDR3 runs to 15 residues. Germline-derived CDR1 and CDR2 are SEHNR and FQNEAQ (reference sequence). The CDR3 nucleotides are TGTGTCAGCAGCCCCCAGACAGGGGCGGACACTGAAGCTTTCTTT. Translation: CVSSPQTGADTEAFF.

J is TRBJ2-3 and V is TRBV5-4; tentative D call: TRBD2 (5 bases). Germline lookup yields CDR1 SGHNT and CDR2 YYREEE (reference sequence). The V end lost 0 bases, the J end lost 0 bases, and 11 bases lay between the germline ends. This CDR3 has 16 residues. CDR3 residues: CASSLGWEPSTDTQYF. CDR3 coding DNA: TGTGCCAGCAGCTTGGGTTGGGAGCCTAGCACAGATACGCAGTATTTT.

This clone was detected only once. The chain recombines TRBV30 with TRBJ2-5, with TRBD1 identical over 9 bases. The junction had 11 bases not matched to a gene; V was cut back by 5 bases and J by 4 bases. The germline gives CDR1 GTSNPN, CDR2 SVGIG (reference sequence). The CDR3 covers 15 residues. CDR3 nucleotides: TGTGCCTGGGGCCGACCGGGACAGGGCACAGAGACCCAGTACTTC. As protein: CAWGRPGQGTETQYF.

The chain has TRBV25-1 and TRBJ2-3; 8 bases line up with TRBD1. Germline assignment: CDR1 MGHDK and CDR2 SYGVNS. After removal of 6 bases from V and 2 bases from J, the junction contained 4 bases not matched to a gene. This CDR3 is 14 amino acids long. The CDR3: CASRDRAITDTQYF. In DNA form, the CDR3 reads TGTGCCAGCAGGGACAGGGCGATCACAGATACGCAGTATTTT.

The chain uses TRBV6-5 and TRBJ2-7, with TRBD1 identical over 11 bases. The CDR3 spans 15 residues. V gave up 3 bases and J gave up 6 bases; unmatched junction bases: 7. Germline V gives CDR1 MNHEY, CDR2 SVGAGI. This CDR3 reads CASSYSDRGRFEQYF. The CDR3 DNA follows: TGTGCCAGCAGTTATTCGGACAGGGGGCGTTTCGAGCAGTACTTC.

The CDR3 spells CASTPDPGTPASRTEAFF. The CDR3 DNA sequence: TGTGCCAGCACCCCCGACCCCGGGACACCCGCTAGCAGGACTGAAGCTTTCTTT. The gene calls are TRBV7-6 and TRBJ1-1; TRBD1 might be the D (6 bases). Trimming cost V 7 bases and J 5 bases, with 29 bases left between them. In germline, CDR1 is SGHVS, CDR2 FNYEAQ. The CDR3 runs to 18 residues.